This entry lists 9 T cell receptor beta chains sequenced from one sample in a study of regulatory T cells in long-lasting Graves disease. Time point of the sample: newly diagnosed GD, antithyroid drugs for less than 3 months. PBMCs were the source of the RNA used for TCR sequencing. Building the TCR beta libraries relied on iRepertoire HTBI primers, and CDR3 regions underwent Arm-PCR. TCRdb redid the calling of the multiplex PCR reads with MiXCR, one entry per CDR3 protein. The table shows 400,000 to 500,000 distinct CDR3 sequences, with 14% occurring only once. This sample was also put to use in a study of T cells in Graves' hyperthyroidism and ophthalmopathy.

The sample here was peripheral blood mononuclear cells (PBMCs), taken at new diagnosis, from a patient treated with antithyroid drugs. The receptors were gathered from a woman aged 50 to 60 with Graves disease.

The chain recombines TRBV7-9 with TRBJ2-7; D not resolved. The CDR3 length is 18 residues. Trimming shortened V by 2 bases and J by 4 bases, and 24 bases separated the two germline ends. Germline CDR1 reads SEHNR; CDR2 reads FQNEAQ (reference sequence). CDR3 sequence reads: CASSLPRGGPDLTYEQYF. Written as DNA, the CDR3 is TGTGCCAGCAGCTTACCCCGCGGCGGACCAGACTTAACTTACGAGCAGTACTTC.

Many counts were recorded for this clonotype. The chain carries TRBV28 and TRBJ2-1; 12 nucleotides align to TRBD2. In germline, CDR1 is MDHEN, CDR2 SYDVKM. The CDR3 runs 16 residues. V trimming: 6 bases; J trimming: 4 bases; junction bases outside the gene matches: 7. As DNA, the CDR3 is TGTGCCAGCAGCTCGACTAGCGGGGGAGGTTACAATGAGCAGTTCTTC. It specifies CASSSTSGGGYNEQFF.

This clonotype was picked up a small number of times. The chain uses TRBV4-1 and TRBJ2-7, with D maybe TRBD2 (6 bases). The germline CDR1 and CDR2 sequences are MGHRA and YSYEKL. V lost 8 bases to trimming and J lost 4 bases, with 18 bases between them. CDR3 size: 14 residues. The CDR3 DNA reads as TGCGCCAGCTCGCGGGACTCGGACGTTTACGAGCAGTACTTC. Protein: CASSRDSDVYEQYF.

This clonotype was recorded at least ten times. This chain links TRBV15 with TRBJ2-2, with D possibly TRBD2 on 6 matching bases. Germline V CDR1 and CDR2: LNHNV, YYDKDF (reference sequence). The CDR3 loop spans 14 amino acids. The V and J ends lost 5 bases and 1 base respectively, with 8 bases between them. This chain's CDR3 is CATSPGLNTGELFF. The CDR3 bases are TGTGCCACCAGCCCGGGACTGAACACCGGGGAGCTGTTTTTT.

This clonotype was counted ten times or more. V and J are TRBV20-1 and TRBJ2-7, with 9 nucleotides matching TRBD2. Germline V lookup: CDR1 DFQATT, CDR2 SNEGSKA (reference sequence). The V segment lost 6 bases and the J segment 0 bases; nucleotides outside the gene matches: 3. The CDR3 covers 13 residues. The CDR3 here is CSASSGSSYEQYF. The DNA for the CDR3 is TGCAGTGCAAGTAGCGGGAGCTCCTACGAGCAGTACTTC.

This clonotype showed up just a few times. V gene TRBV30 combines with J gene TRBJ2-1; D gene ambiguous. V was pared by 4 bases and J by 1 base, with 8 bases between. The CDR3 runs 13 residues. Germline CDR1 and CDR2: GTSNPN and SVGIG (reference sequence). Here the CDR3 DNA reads TGTGCCTGGACTCGCGGTTCCTACAATGAGCAGTTCTTC. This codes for CAWTRGSYNEQFF.

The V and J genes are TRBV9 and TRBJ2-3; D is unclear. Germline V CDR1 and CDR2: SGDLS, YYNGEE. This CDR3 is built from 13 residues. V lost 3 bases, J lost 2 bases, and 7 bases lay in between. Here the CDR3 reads CASSARITDTQYF. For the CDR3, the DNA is TGTGCCAGCAGCGCCCGGATCACAGATACGCAGTATTTT.

The DNA of the CDR3 is TGCAGTGCTAGCCGGACTAGCGGGAGGAATGAGCAGTTCTTC. Its translation: CSASRTSGRNEQFF. The rearrangement uses TRBV20-1 and TRBJ2-1; the match to TRBD2 covers 14 bases. The CDR3 consists of 14 residues. Germline V gene sequence: CDR1 DFQATT, CDR2 SNEGSKA (reference sequence). Trimming removed 3 bases from V and 7 bases from J; junction bases left unmatched: 2.

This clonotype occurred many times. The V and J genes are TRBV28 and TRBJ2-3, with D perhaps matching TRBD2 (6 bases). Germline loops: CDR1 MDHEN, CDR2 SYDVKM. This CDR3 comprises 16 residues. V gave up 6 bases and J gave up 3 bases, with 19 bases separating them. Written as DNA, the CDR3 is TGTGCCAGCAGCTCCCCCGGGGCGGGATTGACAGATACGCAGTATTTT. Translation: CASSSPGAGLTDTQYF.